The source of this T cell receptor beta chain is a study of blood T cell repertoires in COVID-19. About the study: The study drew acute and convalescent COVID-19 samples from the United States, Italy and Spain. The cDNA or gDNA used as material had been derived from T cells, B-cell-depleted T cells, or PBMCs.

Source study methods: Reference gene primers were amplified, and this amplification served to estimate nucleated cell counts. Sequenced by immunoSEQ multiplex PCR; TCRdb stores in-frame clones only, minus some. V, J and clone size were drawn from that table, and D and trimming were deduced from the DNA. The top ten clones hold 4.5% to 6% of a sample with approximately 150,000 clones, 84% of them seen once. Trimming removed 2 bases at V and 0 bases at J, with 4 bases between. Germline CDR1 is MNHNY and CDR2 is SVGAGI (reference sequence). This CDR3 is 14 amino acids long. The specimen was peripheral blood. The TCR comes from a human donor in a cohort sampled during active COVID-19. V is TRBV6-6 and J is TRBJ1-4; the D is unclear. This CDR3 is CASSYVATNEKLFF. CDR3 DNA sequence: TGTGCCAGCAGTTACGTAGCAACTAATGAAAAACTGTTTTTT.